Given below is one T cell receptor (beta chain) in context. Germline trimming cut 2 bases from V and 2 bases from J; bases unmatched to any gene: 6. CDR3 length: 17 residues. The germline gives CDR1 SGHNT, CDR2 YYREEE (reference sequence). These data originate in a study of cytomegalovirus exposure and HLA in healthy donors. Primers: 60 Vbeta forward and 13 Jbeta reverse. The protocol was immunoSEQ multiplex PCR, while the TCRdb copy is restricted to in-frame clones and leaves out a portion. Found here are fewer than 150,000 clones, 70% to 75% of them singletons; the top ten hold over 13%. The records do not include a CMV serostatus for this donor.

Material: PBMCs. The TCR originated in a human donor in good health. The chain uses TRBV5-4 and TRBJ1-5; 11 bases map to TRBD1. The CDR3 nucleotides are TGTGCCAGCAGCTTCGGGACAGGGGGTCTTGGCAATCAGCCCCAGCATTTT. This gives the protein CASSFGTGGLGNQPQHF.